This T cell receptor (beta chain) was sequenced during a study of T cell repertoires in cytomegalovirus infection. Whole-study findings and limits: The cumulative frequency of public TCR beta families distinguished individuals who carried CMV together with the relevant HLA.

TCRdb reanalysed the reads using MiXCR and keeps one entry per CDR3 protein. The repertoire holds 250,000 to 300,000 distinct CDR3 sequences, about a sixth seen once, with about half in the top ten. Notes on this clonotype: The antigen is undetermined. Possible read error: a much larger clone is one base away. The conserved phenylalanine or tryptophan normally closing the CDR3 is absent here, so this likely arose from a read error.

The CDR3 runs to 14 residues. Trimming removed 5 bases from V and 5 bases from J; junction bases left unmatched: 5. Germline assignment: CDR1 SGHVT and CDR2 SQSDAQ. The material sequenced was CD8+ T cells from PBMCs. This sequence was found in a human donor in good health (CMV status not recorded). Some clones in this sample may be carry-over from other donors' samples. This chain connects TRBV7-4 to TRBJ2-5, with 10 bases lining up with TRBD1. The CDR3 nucleotides read TGTGCCAGCAGCGGGACAGGGGTTGGGGAGACCCAGTACCTC. It encodes CASSGTGVGETQYL.